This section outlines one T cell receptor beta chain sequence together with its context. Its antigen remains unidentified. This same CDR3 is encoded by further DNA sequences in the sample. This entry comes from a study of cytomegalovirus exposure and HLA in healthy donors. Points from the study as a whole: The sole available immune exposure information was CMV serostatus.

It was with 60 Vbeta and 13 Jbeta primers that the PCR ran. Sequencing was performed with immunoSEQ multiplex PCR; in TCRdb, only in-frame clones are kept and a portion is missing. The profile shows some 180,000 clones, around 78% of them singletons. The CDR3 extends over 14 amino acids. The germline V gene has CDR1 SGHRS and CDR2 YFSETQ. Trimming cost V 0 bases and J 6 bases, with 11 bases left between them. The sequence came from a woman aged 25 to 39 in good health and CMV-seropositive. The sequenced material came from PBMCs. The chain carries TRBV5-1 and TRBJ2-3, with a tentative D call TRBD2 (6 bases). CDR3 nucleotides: TGCGCCAGCAGCTTGGAAGGAGGGGCGGATACGCAGTATTTT. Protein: CASSLEGGADTQYF.